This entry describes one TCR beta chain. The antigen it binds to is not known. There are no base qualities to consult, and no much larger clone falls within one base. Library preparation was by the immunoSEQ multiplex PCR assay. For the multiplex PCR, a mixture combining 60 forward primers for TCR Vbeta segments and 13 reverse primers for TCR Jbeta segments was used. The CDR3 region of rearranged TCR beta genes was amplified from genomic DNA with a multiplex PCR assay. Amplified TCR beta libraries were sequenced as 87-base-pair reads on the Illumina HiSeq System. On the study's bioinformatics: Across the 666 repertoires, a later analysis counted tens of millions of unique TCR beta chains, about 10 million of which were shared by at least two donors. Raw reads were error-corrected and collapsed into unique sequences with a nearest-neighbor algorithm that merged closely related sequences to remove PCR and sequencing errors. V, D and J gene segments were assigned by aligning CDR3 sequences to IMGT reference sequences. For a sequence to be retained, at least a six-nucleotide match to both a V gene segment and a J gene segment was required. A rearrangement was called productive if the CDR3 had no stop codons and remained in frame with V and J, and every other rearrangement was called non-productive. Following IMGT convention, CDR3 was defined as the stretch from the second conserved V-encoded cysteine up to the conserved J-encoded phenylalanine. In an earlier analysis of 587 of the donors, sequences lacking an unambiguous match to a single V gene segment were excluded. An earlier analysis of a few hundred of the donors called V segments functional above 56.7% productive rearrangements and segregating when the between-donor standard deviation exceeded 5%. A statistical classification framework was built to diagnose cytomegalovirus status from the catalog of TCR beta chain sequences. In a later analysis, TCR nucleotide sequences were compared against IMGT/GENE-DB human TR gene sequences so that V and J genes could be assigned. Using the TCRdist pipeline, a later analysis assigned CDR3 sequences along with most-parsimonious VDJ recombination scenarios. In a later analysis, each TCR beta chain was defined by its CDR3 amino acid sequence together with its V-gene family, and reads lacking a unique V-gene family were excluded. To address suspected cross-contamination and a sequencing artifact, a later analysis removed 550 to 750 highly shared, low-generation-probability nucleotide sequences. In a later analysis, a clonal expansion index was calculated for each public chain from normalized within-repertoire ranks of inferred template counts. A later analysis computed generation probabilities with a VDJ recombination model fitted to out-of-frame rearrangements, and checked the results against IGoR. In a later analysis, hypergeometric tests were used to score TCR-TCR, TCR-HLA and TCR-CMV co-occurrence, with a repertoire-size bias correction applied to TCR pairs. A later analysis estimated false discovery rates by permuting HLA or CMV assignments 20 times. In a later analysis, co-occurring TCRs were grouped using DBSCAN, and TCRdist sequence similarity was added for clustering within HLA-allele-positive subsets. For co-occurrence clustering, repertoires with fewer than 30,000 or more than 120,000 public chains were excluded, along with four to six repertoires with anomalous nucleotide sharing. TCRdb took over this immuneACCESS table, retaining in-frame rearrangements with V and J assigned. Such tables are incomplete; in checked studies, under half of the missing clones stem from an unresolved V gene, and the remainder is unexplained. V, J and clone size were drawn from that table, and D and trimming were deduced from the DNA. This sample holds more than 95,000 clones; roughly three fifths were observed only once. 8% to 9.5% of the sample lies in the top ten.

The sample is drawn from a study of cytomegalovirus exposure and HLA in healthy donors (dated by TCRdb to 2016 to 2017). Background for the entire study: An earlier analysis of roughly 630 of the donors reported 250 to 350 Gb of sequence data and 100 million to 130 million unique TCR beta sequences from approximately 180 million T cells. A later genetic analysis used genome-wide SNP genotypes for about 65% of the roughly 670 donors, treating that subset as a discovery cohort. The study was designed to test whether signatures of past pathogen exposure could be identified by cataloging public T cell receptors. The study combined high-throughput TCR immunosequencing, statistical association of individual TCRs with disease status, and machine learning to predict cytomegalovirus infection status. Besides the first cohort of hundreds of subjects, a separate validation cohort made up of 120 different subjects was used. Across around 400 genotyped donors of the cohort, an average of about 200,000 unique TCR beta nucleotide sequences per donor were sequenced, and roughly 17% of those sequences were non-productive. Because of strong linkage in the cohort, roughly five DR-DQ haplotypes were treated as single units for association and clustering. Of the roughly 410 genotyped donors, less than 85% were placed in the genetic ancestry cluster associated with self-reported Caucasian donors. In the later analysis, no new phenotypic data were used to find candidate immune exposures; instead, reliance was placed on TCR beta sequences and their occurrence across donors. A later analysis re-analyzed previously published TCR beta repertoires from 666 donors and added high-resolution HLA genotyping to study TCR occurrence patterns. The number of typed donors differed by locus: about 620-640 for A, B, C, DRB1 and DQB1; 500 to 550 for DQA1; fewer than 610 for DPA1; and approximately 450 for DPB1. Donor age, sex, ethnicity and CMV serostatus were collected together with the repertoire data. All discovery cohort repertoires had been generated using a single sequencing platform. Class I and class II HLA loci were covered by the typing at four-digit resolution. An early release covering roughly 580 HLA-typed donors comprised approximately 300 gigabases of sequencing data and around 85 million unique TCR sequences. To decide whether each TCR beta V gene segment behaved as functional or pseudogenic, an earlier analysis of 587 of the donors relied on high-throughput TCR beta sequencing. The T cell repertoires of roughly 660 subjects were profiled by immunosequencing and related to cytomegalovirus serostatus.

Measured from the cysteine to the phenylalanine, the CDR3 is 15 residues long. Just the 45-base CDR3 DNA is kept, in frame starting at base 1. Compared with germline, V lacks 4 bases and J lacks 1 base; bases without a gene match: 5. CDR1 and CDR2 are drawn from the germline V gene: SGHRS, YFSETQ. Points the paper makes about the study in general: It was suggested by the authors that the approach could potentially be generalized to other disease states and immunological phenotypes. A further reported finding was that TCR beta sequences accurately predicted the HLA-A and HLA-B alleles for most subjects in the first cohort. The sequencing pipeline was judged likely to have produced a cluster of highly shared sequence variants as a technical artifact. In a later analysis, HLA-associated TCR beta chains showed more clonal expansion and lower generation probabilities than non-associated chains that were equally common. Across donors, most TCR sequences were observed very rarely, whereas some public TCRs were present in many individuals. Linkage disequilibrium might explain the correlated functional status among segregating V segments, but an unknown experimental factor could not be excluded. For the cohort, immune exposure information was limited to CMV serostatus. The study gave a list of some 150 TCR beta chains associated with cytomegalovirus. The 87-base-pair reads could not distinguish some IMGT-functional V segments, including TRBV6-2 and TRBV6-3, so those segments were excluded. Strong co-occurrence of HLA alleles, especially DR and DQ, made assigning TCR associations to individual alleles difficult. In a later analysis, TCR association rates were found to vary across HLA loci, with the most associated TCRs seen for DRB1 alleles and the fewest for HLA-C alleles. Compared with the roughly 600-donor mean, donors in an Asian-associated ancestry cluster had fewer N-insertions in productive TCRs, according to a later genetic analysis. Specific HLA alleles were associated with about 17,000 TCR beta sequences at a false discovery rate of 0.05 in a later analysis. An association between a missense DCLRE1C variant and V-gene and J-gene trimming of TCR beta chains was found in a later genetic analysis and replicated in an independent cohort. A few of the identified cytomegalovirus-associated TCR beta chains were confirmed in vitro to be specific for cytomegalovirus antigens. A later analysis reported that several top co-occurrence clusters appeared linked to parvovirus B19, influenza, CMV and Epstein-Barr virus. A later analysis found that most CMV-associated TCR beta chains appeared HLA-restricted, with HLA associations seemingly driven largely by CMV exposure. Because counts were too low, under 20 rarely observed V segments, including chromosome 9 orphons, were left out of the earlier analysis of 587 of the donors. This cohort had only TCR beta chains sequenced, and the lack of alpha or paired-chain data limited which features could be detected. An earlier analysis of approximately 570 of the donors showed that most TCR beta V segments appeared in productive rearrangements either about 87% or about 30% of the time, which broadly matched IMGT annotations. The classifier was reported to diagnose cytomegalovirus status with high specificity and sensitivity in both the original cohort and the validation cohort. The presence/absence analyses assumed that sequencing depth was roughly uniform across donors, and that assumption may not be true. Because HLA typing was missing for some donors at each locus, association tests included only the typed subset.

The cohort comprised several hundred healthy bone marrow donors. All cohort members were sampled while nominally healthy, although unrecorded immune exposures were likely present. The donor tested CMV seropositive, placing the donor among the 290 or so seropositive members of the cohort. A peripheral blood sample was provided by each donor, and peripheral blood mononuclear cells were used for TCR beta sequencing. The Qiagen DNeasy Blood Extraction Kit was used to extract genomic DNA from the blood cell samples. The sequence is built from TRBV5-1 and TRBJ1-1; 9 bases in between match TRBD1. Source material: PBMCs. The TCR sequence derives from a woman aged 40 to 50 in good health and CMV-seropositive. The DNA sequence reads TGCGCCAGCAGCCTGGGGACAGGGAGGAACACTGAAGCTTTCTTT. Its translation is CASSLGTGRNTEAFF.